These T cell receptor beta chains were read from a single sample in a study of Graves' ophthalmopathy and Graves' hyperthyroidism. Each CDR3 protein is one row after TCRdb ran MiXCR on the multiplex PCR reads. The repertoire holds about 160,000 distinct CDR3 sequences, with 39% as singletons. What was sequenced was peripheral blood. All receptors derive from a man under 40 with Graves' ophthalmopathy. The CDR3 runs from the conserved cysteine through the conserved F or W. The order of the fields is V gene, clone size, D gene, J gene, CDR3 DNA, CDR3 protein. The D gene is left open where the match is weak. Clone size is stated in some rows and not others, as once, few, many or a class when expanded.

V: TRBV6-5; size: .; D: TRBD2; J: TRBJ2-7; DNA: TGTGTCAGCAGTCACCGGGACTACTCCTACGAGCAGTACTTC; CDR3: CVSSHRDYSYEQYF
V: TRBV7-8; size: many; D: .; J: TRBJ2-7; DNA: TGTGCCAGCAGCTTTGGGGCAGGCCCCTCCTACGAGCAGTACTTC; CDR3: CASSFGAGPSYEQYF
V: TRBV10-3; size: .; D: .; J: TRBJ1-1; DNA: TGTGCCATCAGTGAGCCACGTACAGGCATCGCCGAAGCTTTCTTT; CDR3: CAISEPRTGIAEAFF
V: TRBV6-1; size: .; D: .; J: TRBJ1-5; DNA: TGTGCCAGCAGCGGGGAGCTGGGGGTCACGCCCCAGCATTTT; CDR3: CASSGELGVTPQHF
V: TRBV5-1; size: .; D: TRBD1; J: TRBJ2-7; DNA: TGTGCCAGCAGCCCGAAGGGGGCAGGGCCCGGTTCTCCCTCCTACGAGCAGTACTTC; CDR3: CASSPKGAGPGSPSYEQYF
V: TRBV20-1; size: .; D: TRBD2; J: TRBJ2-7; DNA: TGCAGTGCTAGAGATCACAGGGCTAGCGGGGTCTACGAGCAGTACTTC; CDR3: CSARDHRASGVYEQYF
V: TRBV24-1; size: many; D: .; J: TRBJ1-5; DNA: TGTGCCACCAGTGACCCCTATAGCAATCAGCCCCAGCATTTT; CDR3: CATSDPYSNQPQHF
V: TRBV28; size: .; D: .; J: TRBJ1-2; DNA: TGTGCCAGCAGTGGGGCCGGGGGCGGCAGCTATGGCTACACCTTC; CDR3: CASSGAGGGSYGYTF
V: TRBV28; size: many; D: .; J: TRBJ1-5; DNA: TGTGCCAGCAGTTGGGCAGGGCCCCCAAGCAATCAGCCCCAGCATTTT; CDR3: CASSWAGPPSNQPQHF
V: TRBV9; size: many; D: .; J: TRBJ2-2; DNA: TGTGCCAGCAGCTTTAGCGGGAACACCGGGGAGCTGTTTTTT; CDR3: CASSFSGNTGELFF
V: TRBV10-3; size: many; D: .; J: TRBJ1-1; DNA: TGTGCCATCAGTGAAAATACCGCCGCTGAAGCTTTCTTT; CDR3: CAISENTAAEAFF
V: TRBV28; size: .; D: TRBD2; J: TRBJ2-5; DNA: TGTGCCAGCCACGGGGGGGAAACGGAGACCCAGTACTTC; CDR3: CASHGGETETQYF
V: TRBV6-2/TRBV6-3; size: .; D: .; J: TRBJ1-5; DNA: TGTGCCAGCAGTCAGGGGCTCGATCAGCCCCAGCATTTT; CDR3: CASSQGLDQPQHF
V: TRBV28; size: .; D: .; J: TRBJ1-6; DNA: TGTGCCAGCAGTTTAATTCCTGGTTCACCCCTCCACTTT; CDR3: CASSLIPGSPLHF
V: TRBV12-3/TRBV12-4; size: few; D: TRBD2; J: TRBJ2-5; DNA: TGTGCCAGCAGTTTACTAGCGGGGGGGTACCAAGAGACCCAGTACTTC; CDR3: CASSLLAGGYQETQYF
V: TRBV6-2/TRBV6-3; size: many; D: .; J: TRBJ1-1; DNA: TGTGCCAGCAGCGACATCCGGTGGAATGCTGAAGCTTTCTTT; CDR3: CASSDIRWNAEAFF
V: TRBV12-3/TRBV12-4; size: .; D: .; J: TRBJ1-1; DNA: TGTGCCAGCAGTTGGACAGACACTGAAGCTTTCTTT; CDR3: CASSWTDTEAFF
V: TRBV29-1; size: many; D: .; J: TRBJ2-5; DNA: TGCAGCGTTGCCCCACAAGAGACCCAGTACTTC; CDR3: CSVAPQETQYF
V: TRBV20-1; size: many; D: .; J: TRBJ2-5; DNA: TGCAGTGCTAGGGCCTCTCTAAGCGGACAAGAGACCCAGTACTTC; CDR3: CSARASLSGQETQYF
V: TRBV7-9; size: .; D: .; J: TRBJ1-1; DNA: TGTGCCAGCAGCTTAATGAAGGTTGAAGCTTTCTTT; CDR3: CASSLMKVEAFF
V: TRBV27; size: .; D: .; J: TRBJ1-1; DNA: TGTGCCAGCAGTTTGTGGGGGGCAGGGACTGAAGCTTTCTTT; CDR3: CASSLWGAGTEAFF
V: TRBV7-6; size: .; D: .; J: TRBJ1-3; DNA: TGTGCCAGCAGCGAAGCGGGAAACACCATATATTTT; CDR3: CASSEAGNTIYF
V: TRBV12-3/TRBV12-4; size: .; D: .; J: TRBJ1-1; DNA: TGTGCCAGCAAGTGGGGGGGTCGGATTGAAGCTTTCTTT; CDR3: CASKWGGRIEAFF
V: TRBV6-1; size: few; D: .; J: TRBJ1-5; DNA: TGTGCCAGCAAAGGAAGCAATCAGCCCCAGCATTTT; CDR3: CASKGSNQPQHF
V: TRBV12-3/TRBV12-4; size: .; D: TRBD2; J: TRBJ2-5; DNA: TGTGCCAGCAGTTTCGGGAGGGCCAGAGAGACCCAGTACTTC; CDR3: CASSFGRARETQYF
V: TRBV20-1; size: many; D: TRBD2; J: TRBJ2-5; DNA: TGCAGTCCTACCGGGGGGGAGACCCAGTACTTC; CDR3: CSPTGGETQYF
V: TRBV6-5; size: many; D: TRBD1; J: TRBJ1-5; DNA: TGTGCCAGCAGTCCCCGGGACAGGGGAGAACAGCCCCAGCATTTT; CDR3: CASSPRDRGEQPQHF
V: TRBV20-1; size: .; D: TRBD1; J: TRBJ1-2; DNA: TGCAGTGCTAGAGGGGACAGAGCCCTTCGGGAGGGCTACACCTTC; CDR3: CSARGDRALREGYTF
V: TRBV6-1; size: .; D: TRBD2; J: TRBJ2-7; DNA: TGTGCCAGCAGTATCAGTAGCGGGAGTTACGAGCAGTACTTC; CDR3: CASSISSGSYEQYF
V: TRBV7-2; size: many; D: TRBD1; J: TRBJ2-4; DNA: TGTGCCAGCAGCCGGGGACAGATAGCCAAAAACATTCAGTACTTC; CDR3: CASSRGQIAKNIQYF
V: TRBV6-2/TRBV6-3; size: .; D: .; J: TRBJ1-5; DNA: TGTGCCAGCAGTTACTTTGGGGTAGGGCAGCCCCAGCATTTT; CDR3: CASSYFGVGQPQHF
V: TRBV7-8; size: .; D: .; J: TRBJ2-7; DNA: TGTGCCAGCAGCTTAGCCGAAGGACAGTACTACGAGCAGTACTTC; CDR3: CASSLAEGQYYEQYF
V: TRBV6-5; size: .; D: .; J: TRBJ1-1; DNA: TGTGCCAGCAGTTACCGTTTGGGGGACGGTGAAGCTTTCTTT; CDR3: CASSYRLGDGEAFF
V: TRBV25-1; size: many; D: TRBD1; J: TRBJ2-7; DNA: TGTGCCAGCAGTGCCAGCGCCGGGACAGGGGGCCGGTGGGAGCAGTACTTC; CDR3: CASSASAGTGGRWEQYF
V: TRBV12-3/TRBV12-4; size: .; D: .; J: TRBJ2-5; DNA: TGTGCCAGCAGTGGGAAATTCAATCCCCAAGAGACCCAGTACTTC; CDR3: CASSGKFNPQETQYF
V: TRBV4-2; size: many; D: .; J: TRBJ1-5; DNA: TGTGCCAGCAGCCAAGATAAGGCCGGCAATCAGCCCCAGCATTTT; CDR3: CASSQDKAGNQPQHF
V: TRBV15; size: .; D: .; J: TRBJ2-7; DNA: TGTGCCACCAGCAGGACAGGCCAGGGACTCCACGAGCAGTACTTC; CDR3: CATSRTGQGLHEQYF
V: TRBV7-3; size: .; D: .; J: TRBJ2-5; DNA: TGTGCCAGCAGCCCAGATCCCGAGACCCAGTACTTC; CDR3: CASSPDPETQYF
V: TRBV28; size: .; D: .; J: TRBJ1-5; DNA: TGTGCCAGCGAGGTGACAGGCCTCAATCAGCCCCAGCATTTT; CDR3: CASEVTGLNQPQHF
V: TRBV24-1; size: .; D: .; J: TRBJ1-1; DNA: TGTGCCACCAGTGATTCCGCCCGGGCTGAAGCTTTCTTT; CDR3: CATSDSARAEAFF
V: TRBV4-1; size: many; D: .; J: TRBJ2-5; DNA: TGCGCCAGCAGCCAAGATCGACAGAACCAAGAGACCCAGTACTTC; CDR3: CASSQDRQNQETQYF
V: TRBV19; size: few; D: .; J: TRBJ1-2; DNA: TGTGCCAGTAGTACGGTTAACTATGGCTACACCTTC; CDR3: CASSTVNYGYTF
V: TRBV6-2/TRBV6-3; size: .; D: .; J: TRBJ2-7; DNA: TGTGCCAGCAGTTACTCGAGTGGACGGTCAGGGAGCTACGAGCAGTACTTC; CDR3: CASSYSSGRSGSYEQYF
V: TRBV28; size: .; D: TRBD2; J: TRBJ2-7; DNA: TGTGCCAGCAGTTTAAGTTCGGGAGGGCCCTACGAGCAGTACTTC; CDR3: CASSLSSGGPYEQYF
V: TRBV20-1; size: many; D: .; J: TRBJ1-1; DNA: TGCAGTGCTACCCCTTCGGGGAGCGGTCAGGAAGCTTTCTTT; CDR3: CSATPSGSGQEAFF
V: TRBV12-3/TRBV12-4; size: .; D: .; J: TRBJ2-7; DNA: TGTGCCAGCACTCGTCGGGGATTCTACGAGCAGTACTTC; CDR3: CASTRRGFYEQYF
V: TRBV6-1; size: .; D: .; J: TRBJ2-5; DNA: TGTGCCAGCTCATCAACTACGGAGACCCAGTACTTC; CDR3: CASSSTTETQYF
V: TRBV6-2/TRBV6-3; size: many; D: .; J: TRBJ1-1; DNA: TGTGCCAGCAGTGCACAGGGAGCCGTTTACACTGAAGCTTTCTTT; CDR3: CASSAQGAVYTEAFF
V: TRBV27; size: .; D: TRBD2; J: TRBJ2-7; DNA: TGTGCCAGCAGTTTTTCCAGCGGGAGGCCCTCCTACGAGCAGTACTTC; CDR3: CASSFSSGRPSYEQYF
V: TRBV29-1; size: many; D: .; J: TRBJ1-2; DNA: TGCAGCGCCATGACAGATTATGGCTACACCTTC; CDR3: CSAMTDYGYTF
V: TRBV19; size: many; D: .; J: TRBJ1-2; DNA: TGTGCCAGTAGTATAGCTGGCGACAGACTCTATGGCTACACCTTC; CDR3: CASSIAGDRLYGYTF
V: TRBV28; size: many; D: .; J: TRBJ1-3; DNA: TGTGCCAGCAGTCTCCCGGGGGCCTGGGGAAACACCATATATTTT; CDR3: CASSLPGAWGNTIYF
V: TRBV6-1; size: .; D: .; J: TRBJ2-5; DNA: TGTGCCAGCAGTGAAGTTGCCGGGTACCAAGAGACCCAGTACTTC; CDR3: CASSEVAGYQETQYF
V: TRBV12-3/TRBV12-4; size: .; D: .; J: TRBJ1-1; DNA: TGTGCCAGCAGCCGGGGGGGCAGGGACGCTTTCTTT; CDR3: CASSRGGRDAFF
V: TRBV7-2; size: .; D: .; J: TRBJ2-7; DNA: TGTGCCAGCAGGGAGGGGACAGTAAGCTCCTACGAGCAGTACTTC; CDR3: CASREGTVSSYEQYF
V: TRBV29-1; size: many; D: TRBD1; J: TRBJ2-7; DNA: TGCAGCGTTGATTTTGGGACAGGGTCCTACGAGCAGTACTTC; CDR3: CSVDFGTGSYEQYF
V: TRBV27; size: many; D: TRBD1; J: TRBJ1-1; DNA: TGTGCCAGCAGTTCCCTGGACAGGGTGAACACTGAAGCTTTCTTT; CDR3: CASSSLDRVNTEAFF